A single sample is the source of the 22 T cell receptor beta chains below, sequenced in a study of blood T cell repertoires in COVID-19. Profiled with immunoSEQ multiplex PCR; TCRdb holds only in-frame clones, not every one. The sample gives roughly 150,000 clones, about nine tenths of which show up once; roughly 2.3% is in the top ten. Sample: peripheral blood. These receptors all stem from a young man with acute or convalescent COVID-19.

The chain uses TRBV7-9 and TRBJ1-1; 8 bases match TRBD1. Germline trimming cut 5 bases from V and 0 bases from J; bases unmatched to any gene: 11. The germline gives CDR1 SEHNR, CDR2 FQNEAQ (reference sequence). The CDR3 runs to 17 residues. CDR3 region: CASSRHKRTGMNTEAFF. The CDR3 DNA is TGTGCCAGCAGCAGGCACAAGAGGACAGGGATGAACACTGAAGCTTTCTTT.

The gene calls are TRBV5-1 and TRBJ2-3; the D is unclear. There are 16 residues in the CDR3. The germline V and J ends were trimmed by 4 bases and 0 bases, with 15 bases remaining between them. Germline CDR1 reads SGHRS; CDR2 reads YFSETQ. CDR3 bases: TGCGCCAGCAGCAGGCGGCCTGTGACTAGCACAGATACGCAGTATTTT. This gives the protein CASSRRPVTSTDTQYF.

The gene calls are TRBV6-5 and TRBJ1-2; 9 bases are a match to TRBD1. The CDR3 is 15 amino acids. CDR1 and CDR2 (germline): MNHEY, SVGAGI. Trimming at V came to 2 bases and at J to 6 bases, leaving 7 bases not matched to a gene. CDR3 sequence reads: CASSYGQRDRDGYTF. DNA for the CDR3: TGTGCCAGCAGTTACGGGCAAAGGGACAGGGATGGCTACACCTTC.

This clone was counted once. The chain has TRBV7-9 and TRBJ2-3; tentatively, D is TRBD1 (8 bases). Per germline, CDR1 SEHNR and CDR2 FQNEAQ (reference sequence). CDR3 size: 16 residues. V lost 5 bases to trimming and J lost 2 bases, with 17 bases between them. The CDR3 region is CASSNPTGDYTDTQYF. In DNA, the CDR3 is TGTGCCAGCAGCAACCCGACAGGGGACTACACAGATACGCAGTATTTT.

The chain joins TRBV11-2 to TRBJ1-6, with D maybe TRBD1 (6 bases). CDR1 and CDR2 (germline): SGHAT, FQNNGV. V lost 4 bases and J 8 bases, leaving 18 bases between the germline ends. The CDR3 runs 16 residues. The CDR3 loop reads CASSYRSQGLDSPLHF. The DNA for the CDR3 is TGTGCCAGCAGCTACCGCTCACAGGGTCTAGATTCACCCCTCCACTTT.

There are a few counts of this clone. This chain uses TRBV14 with TRBJ1-3; TRBD1 matches 8 bases. Losses at the gene ends were 2 bases for V and 0 bases for J; bases not matched to a gene: 6. Looked up from germline, CDR1 is SGHDN and CDR2 is FVKESK. CDR3 length: 17 amino acids. The CDR3 sequence: CASSQLRGPISGNTIYF. The CDR3 coding sequence is TGTGCCAGCAGCCAACTCAGGGGGCCCATCTCTGGAAACACCATATATTTT.

The rearrangement joins TRBV7-2 to TRBJ2-2; 11 nucleotides line up with TRBD2. V lost 2 bases and J lost 8; bases outside the gene matches: 4. Germline V CDR1 and CDR2: SGHTA, FQGNSA. This CDR3 region has 15 residues. The CDR3 loop is CASSLLAGGIGELFF. As DNA, the CDR3 is TGTGCCAGCAGCTTACTAGCGGGAGGAATAGGGGAGCTGTTTTTT.

This sequence joins TRBV6-6 and TRBJ1-1, with 8 bases matching TRBD1. The germline V gene encodes CDR1 MNHNY and CDR2 SVGAGI (reference sequence). The CDR3 covers 12 residues. The V segment lost 6 bases and the J segment 10 bases; nucleotides outside the gene matches: 7. CDR3 sequence reads: CASRTDRVGAFF. The CDR3 DNA follows: TGTGCCAGCAGAACGGACAGGGTCGGAGCTTTCTTT.

The chain combines TRBV29-1 with TRBJ2-1; 7 bases are shared with TRBD1. The CDR3 totals 13 residues. Germline CDR1 and CDR2: SQVTM and ANQGSEA. V lost 7 bases and J lost 7; bases outside the gene matches: 10. CDR3 residues: CSAPGQMVNEQFF. The CDR3, as DNA: TGCAGCGCTCCGGGACAGATGGTAAATGAGCAGTTCTTC.

This chain joins TRBV6-5 and TRBJ1-3; D unclear. V was clipped by 2 bases and J by 2 bases, with 10 bases between them. The CDR3 is made up of 15 amino acids. Germline-derived CDR1 and CDR2 are MNHEY and SVGAGI. The CDR3 spells CASSYEGGTGNTIYF. As DNA, the CDR3 is TGTGCCAGCAGTTACGAGGGTGGAACTGGAAACACCATATATTTT.

This chain uses TRBV29-1 with TRBJ1-1; 7 positions agree with TRBD1. The CDR3 has 14 residues. V gave up 5 bases and J gave up 1 base; unmatched junction bases: 7. CDR1 and CDR2 from the germline V gene are SQVTM and ANQGSEA. In nucleotides, the CDR3 is TGCAGCGTTACCCTTACAGGGGAGAACACTGAAGCTTTCTTT. It specifies CSVTLTGENTEAFF.

The chain has TRBV30 and TRBJ2-2; D is ambiguous. Germline V CDR1 and CDR2: GTSNPN, SVGIG (reference sequence). Trimming shortened V by 7 bases and J by 6 bases, and 18 bases separated the two germline ends. The CDR3 has 14 amino acids. CDR3 coding DNA: TGTGCCTTAAGAGCTTGGTTAACTGCCGGGGAGCTGTTTTTT. Translating it yields CALRAWLTAGELFF.

The chain links TRBV9 to TRBJ2-5; the D gene is possibly TRBD2 (6 bases). V lost 0 bases and J 0 bases, leaving 9 bases between the germline ends. Germline assignment: CDR1 SGDLS and CDR2 YYNGEE. This CDR3 contains 15 residues. The CDR3 DNA sequence: TGTGCCAGCAGCGTAGGCGGGATGTACCAAGAGACCCAGTACTTC. Translated, it gives CASSVGGMYQETQYF.

The rearrangement joins TRBV19 to TRBJ2-1; D is possibly TRBD1 (6 bases). This CDR3 has 15 amino acids. The V gene lost 9 bases and the J gene lost 1 base, with 16 bases spanning the gap. In germline, CDR1 is LNHDA, CDR2 SQIVND (reference sequence). The CDR3 nucleotides read TGTGCCAGCACACCACCGGGACAATCCTACAATGAGCAGTTCTTC. This sequence encodes CASTPPGQSYNEQFF.

The V call is TRBV11-2, the J call TRBJ1-2; 7 nucleotides match TRBD1. This CDR3 is 13 amino acids long. Germline trimming cut 7 bases from V and 3 bases from J; bases unmatched to any gene: 5. Germline V CDR1 and CDR2: SGHAT, FQNNGV. The CDR3 reads CASTIQGDYGYTF. The CDR3 DNA sequence: TGTGCCAGCACGATTCAGGGGGACTATGGCTACACCTTC.

The gene calls are TRBV6-6 and TRBJ2-7; 11 nucleotides agree with TRBD2. This CDR3 is built from 14 residues. V was pared by 6 bases and J by 5 bases, with 6 bases of the junction left unmatched. Germline V gene data show CDR1 as MNHNY and CDR2 as SVGAGI (reference sequence). CDR3 sequence: CASRLAGGYNEQYF. The CDR3 DNA reads as TGTGCCAGCAGATTAGCGGGAGGGTATAACGAGCAGTACTTC.

The chain links TRBV27 to TRBJ2-5; TRBD1 agrees at 9 bases. V shed 1 base, J shed 5 bases, and the junction held 2 bases outside the gene matches. Germline assignment: CDR1 MNHEY and CDR2 SMNVEV (reference sequence). CDR3 length: 14 amino acids. CDR3 DNA: TGTGCCAGCAGTTTATGGGGGACAGGGGAGACCCAGTACTTC. Protein: CASSLWGTGETQYF.

The rearrangement links TRBV24-1 to TRBJ1-2, with 7 bases lining up with TRBD1. V shed 4 bases, J shed 5 bases, and the junction held 3 bases outside the gene matches. Germline V gene sequence: CDR1 KGHDR, CDR2 SFDVKD. The CDR3 totals 13 residues. Written as DNA, the CDR3 is TGTGCCACCAGTGACCTGACAGGGTATGGCTACACCTTC. Its translation: CATSDLTGYGYTF.

J is TRBJ2-7 and V is TRBV3-1 (or the pseudogene TRBV3-2), with 10 bases aligning to TRBD2. Germline values: CDR1 LGHDT, CDR2 YNNKEL (reference sequence). Trimming took 4 bases from V and 2 from J; bases not matched to a gene: 5. This CDR3 region has 15 residues. The CDR3 region has the DNA TGTGCCAGCAGCCGAGCTAGCGGGGGACCCTACGAGCAGTACTTC. It yields the protein CASSRASGGPYEQYF.

The rearrangement uses TRBV5-1 and TRBJ2-5, with D possibly matching TRBD2 (7 bases). Germline assignment: CDR1 SGHRS and CDR2 YFSETQ. The CDR3 totals 14 residues. V was trimmed by 0 bases and J by 11 bases, leaving 17 bases between them. CDR3 protein: CASSLGEGGVNQYF. The CDR3 DNA is TGCGCCAGCAGCTTGGGAGAAGGGGGGGTCAATCAGTACTTC.

This clone was observed a few times. The gene calls are TRBV5-8 and TRBJ1-5; D uncertain. Germline CDR1 is SGHTS and CDR2 is YDEGEE. The length of the CDR3 is 13 residues. V was pared by 1 base and J by 4 bases, with 6 bases between. The CDR3 DNA is TGTGCCAGCAGCTTGCAAATGAATCAGCCCCAGCATTTT. Protein product: CASSLQMNQPQHF.

The chain combines TRBV7-7 with TRBJ2-5, with 7 bases lining up with TRBD2. CDR3 length equals 16 residues. Trimming removed 5 bases from V and 4 bases from J; junction bases left unmatched: 13. CDR1 and CDR2 from the germline V gene are SSHAT and FNYEAQ (reference sequence). The CDR3 DNA reads as TGTGCCAGCAGCAGTAATAGCGGGCTCGGGGGAGAGACCCAGTACTTC. Amino acid sequence: CASSSNSGLGGETQYF.